This entry lists 10 T cell receptor beta chains sequenced from one sample in a study of T cells in localized non-small cell lung cancer. Some clones are missing from TCRdb's copy, which holds only in-frame ones; the method was immunoSEQ multiplex PCR. Counted here are about 29,000 clones, 70% to 90% occurring once; the ten biggest clones make up 10% to 13%. The sample here was peripheral blood, taken before any cancer treatment. These receptors were collected from a woman between 35 and 70 years old with stage I lung adenocarcinoma.

The chain is built from TRBV27 and TRBJ2-1; D may be TRBD2 (6 bases). V lost 2 bases and J 0 bases, leaving 14 bases between the germline ends. Germline CDR1 is MNHEY and CDR2 is SMNVEV (reference sequence). The CDR3 totals 17 residues. CDR3 DNA: TGTGCCAGCAGTTTAAAAGGGATCGGGAGCTCCTACAATGAGCAGTTCTTC. It translates to CASSLKGIGSSYNEQFF.

This sequence joins TRBV6-5 and TRBJ2-7; 7 nucleotides agree with TRBD1. CDR1 and CDR2 from the germline V gene are MNHEY and SVGAGI. This CDR3 has 15 amino acids. J lost 3 bases, V lost 5 bases, and 10 bases had no gene match. In DNA form, the CDR3 reads TGTGCCAGCAGTCGACGACAGGGATCCAGCTACGAGCAGTACTTC. Its protein is CASSRRQGSSYEQYF.

This clone has just a few counts. The CDR3 sequence: CASRPDRGSYEQYF. As DNA, the CDR3 is TGTGCCAGCAGACCTGACAGGGGCTCCTACGAGCAGTACTTC. The V call is TRBV28, the J call TRBJ2-7; 8 bases are a match to TRBD1. Germline values: CDR1 MDHEN, CDR2 SYDVKM. The V segment lost 6 bases and the J segment 0 bases; nucleotides outside the gene matches: 4. The CDR3 is 14 residues long.

This clone was detected only a few times. This chain connects TRBV6-1 to TRBJ1-5, with D tentatively TRBD1 (5 bases). Germline CDR1 is MNHNS and CDR2 is SASEGT. CDR3 length: 13 residues. Between the trimmed V and J ends, which lost 7 bases and 0 bases, there was a span of 7 bases. The CDR3 sequence: CASNRYSNQPQHF. The CDR3 DNA reads as TGTGCCAGCAACAGGTATAGCAATCAGCCCCAGCATTTT.

The rearrangement joins TRBV10-3 to TRBJ2-7; TRBD2 aligns across 11 bases. J lost 2 bases, V lost 3 bases, and 3 bases had no gene match. The CDR3 loop spans 15 amino acids. Looked up from germline, CDR1 is ENHRY and CDR2 is SYGVKD. CDR3 sequence (DNA): TGTGCCATCAGTGATACACTAGCGGGAGCCTACGAGCAGTACTTC. Protein: CAISDTLAGAYEQYF.

This chain joins TRBV19 and TRBJ2-2; D may be TRBD2 (6 bases). CDR3 length: 19 residues. Germline V CDR1 and CDR2: LNHDA, SQIVND (reference sequence). The V end was cut by 2 bases, the J end by 1 base, with 20 bases between. The CDR3 loop reads CASSIWGLQGGGNTGELFF. The CDR3 DNA follows: TGTGCCAGTAGTATATGGGGCCTTCAGGGAGGTGGGAACACCGGGGAGCTGTTTTTT.

V gene TRBV27 combines with J gene TRBJ2-5; TRBD1 or TRBD2 may be the D gene (6 bases each). Germline assignment: CDR1 MNHEY and CDR2 SMNVEV (reference sequence). Trimming removed 6 bases from V and 7 bases from J, with 18 bases in between. This CDR3 contains 14 residues. The CDR3 sequence: CASRPISGGGTQYF. CDR3 coding DNA: TGTGCCAGCAGACCTATTAGCGGAGGGGGGACCCAGTACTTC.

V and J are TRBV7-2 and TRBJ2-1; unclear D gene. Germline CDR1 SGHTA, CDR2 FQGNSA. CDR3 length: 16 amino acids. Deletions cut 1 base from V and 0 bases from J, with 10 bases between. The CDR3 DNA reads as TGTGCCAGCAGCTTAGGTCAATTAGGCTCCTACAATGAGCAGTTCTTC. It codes for CASSLGQLGSYNEQFF.

Here the CDR3 reads CASSLAPYIGGRNEQFF. The CDR3 coding sequence is TGTGCCAGCAGCTTAGCGCCCTATATTGGGGGGAGGAATGAGCAGTTCTTC. The chain couples TRBV7-9 to TRBJ2-1; perhaps TRBD2 as D (6 bases). CDR1 SEHNR and CDR2 FQNEAQ come from the germline V gene (reference sequence). CDR3 length equals 17 residues. Trimming took off 0 bases at V and 7 bases at J, with 19 bases between the two ends.

About this clone itself: Different DNA sequences within this sample yield the same CDR3. J is TRBJ2-2 and V is TRBV5-1, with 8 bases aligning to TRBD2. Germline trimming cut 0 bases from V and 1 base from J; bases unmatched to any gene: 2. Germline CDR1 reads SGHRS; CDR2 reads YFSETQ. The CDR3 is 16 residues long. In DNA, the CDR3 is TGCGCCAGCAGCTTGGTTGCGGGGGGGAACACCGGGGAGCTGTTTTTT. This gives the protein CASSLVAGGNTGELFF.